Presented here are 28 T cell receptor beta chains from one specimen sequenced in a study of cytotoxic CD8 clonotypes in ibrutinib-treated CLL (dated by TCRdb to about 2021). The library was made by the immunoSEQ multiplex PCR assay. TCRdb holds this immuneACCESS table with in-frame rearrangements only. Some clones are missing; in checked studies, unresolved V genes explain under half, and the rest has no known cause. The sample table lists some 35,000 clones, 71% of them with a count of one. The leading ten clones occupy 16% of the sample. The time point tag for this specimen amounts to: progressive disease on ibrutinib. Sequencing used PBMCs, obtained at disease progression, from a patient treated with ibrutinib. Every receptor here comes from a human donor with chronic lymphocytic leukemia.

The rearrangement joins TRBV5-4 to TRBJ2-1; the D gene is possibly TRBD1 (7 bases). The CDR3 is 15 amino acids. The V end was cut by 2 bases, the J end by 3 bases, with 12 bases between. Germline-derived CDR1 and CDR2 are SGHNT and YYREEE (reference sequence). The CDR3 loop reads CASSFTQGGYNEQFF. The CDR3 DNA reads TGTGCCAGCAGCTTCACCCAGGGGGGCTACAATGAGCAGTTCTTC.

This sequence joins TRBV5-6 and TRBJ1-2; the D is unclear. Trimming removed 0 bases at V and 0 bases at J, with 9 bases between. The CDR3 has 15 amino acids. The germline CDR1 and CDR2 sequences are SGHDT and YYEEEE. CDR3 in DNA: TGTGCCAGCAGCTTGGTTGGAGACACTAACTATGGCTACACCTTC. Translation: CASSLVGDTNYGYTF.

The CDR3 DNA reads TGTGCCAGCAGTGAATGGCGGGGGGGCATGTATTTT. As protein: CASSEWRGGMYF. This rearrangement joins TRBV2 to TRBJ2-3, with 9 bases lining up with TRBD2. The V segment lost 2 bases and the J segment 14 bases; nucleotides outside the gene matches: 5. Germline CDR1 is SNHLY and CDR2 is FYNNEI. CDR3 length: 12 residues. The full variable domain, completed using reference TRBV2 and TRBJ2-3, is EPEVTQTPSHQVTQMGQEVILRCVPISNHLYFYWYRQILGQKVEFLVSFYNNEISEKSEIFDDQFSVERPDGSNFTLKIRSTKLEDSAMYFCASSEWRGGMYFGPGTRLTVL.

As for this clone: The sample carries other DNA sequences with the same CDR3. J is TRBJ2-3 and V is TRBV5-1; D gene uncertain. Germline CDR1 and CDR2: SGHRS and YFSETQ. Trimming pared 4 bases from V and 4 bases from J, leaving 10 bases between. This CDR3 has 13 amino acids. The CDR3: CASSPGSADTQYF. As DNA, the CDR3 is TGCGCCAGCAGCCCGGGCTCGGCAGATACGCAGTATTTT.

J is TRBJ2-1 and V is TRBV5-1; 14 bases line up with TRBD2. The V segment lost 0 bases and the J segment 7 bases; nucleotides outside the gene matches: 9. CDR3 length: 18 amino acids. From germline, CDR1 is SGHRS and CDR2 YFSETQ. The CDR3 DNA is TGCGCCAGCAGCTTGGACCGACTAGCGGGGGGGTCTACAAATGAGCAGTTCTTC. It is translated as CASSLDRLAGGSTNEQFF.

J is TRBJ2-1 and V is TRBV19; 10 nucleotides match TRBD1. The CDR3 runs to 15 residues. V trimming: 6 bases; J trimming: 2 bases; junction bases outside the gene matches: 4. Per germline, CDR1 LNHDA and CDR2 SQIVND (reference sequence). CDR3 nucleotides: TGTGCCAGTAGCCGGGACAGGGGTGCCTACAATGAGCAGTTCTTC. It specifies CASSRDRGAYNEQFF.

This clone appeared once. The V gene is TRBV11-2, the J gene TRBJ2-3, with 8 bases aligning to TRBD2. Losses at the gene ends were 1 base for V and 0 bases for J; bases not matched to a gene: 3. CDR1 is SGHAT, CDR2 FQNNGV, per germline. The length of the CDR3 is 16 residues. CDR3 DNA sequence: TGTGCCAGCAGCTTAGGTAGCGGGGCCAGCACAGATACGCAGTATTTT. This codes for CASSLGSGASTDTQYF.

The chain joins TRBV27 to TRBJ2-1, with D perhaps TRBD2 (6 bases). There are 17 residues in the CDR3. V lost 5 bases to trimming and J lost 3 bases, with 20 bases between them. The V gene's germline CDR1 is MNHEY and CDR2 SMNVEV (reference sequence). The CDR3 sequence: CASSPHGLTAVYNEQFF. The CDR3, as DNA: TGTGCCAGCAGTCCTCACGGACTAACGGCTGTCTACAATGAGCAGTTCTTC.

The rearrangement links TRBV23-1 to TRBJ1-2; no reliable D call. TRBV23-1 is an ORF for which the function is uncertain. V lost 4 bases and J 4 bases, leaving 13 bases between the germline ends. This CDR3 comprises 14 residues. The CDR3 here is CASSLGRRGYGYTF. The CDR3, as DNA: TGCGCCAGCAGTCTAGGCAGGAGAGGCTATGGCTACACCTTC.

The V call is TRBV27, the J call TRBJ1-2; 8 nucleotides match TRBD1. The ends lost 3 bases at V and 1 base at J; junction bases unmatched: 4. Germline loops: CDR1 MNHEY, CDR2 SMNVEV (reference sequence). This CDR3 comprises 15 residues. CDR3 in DNA: TGTGCCAGCAGTTTTTTGGACAGGGTTAACTATGGCTACACCTTC. This translates into CASSFLDRVNYGYTF.

The chain uses TRBV9 and TRBJ2-7, with TRBD1 matching 8 bases. CDR3 length: 16 residues. Per germline, CDR1 SGDLS and CDR2 YYNGEE. J was trimmed by 2 bases and V by 0 bases; bases with no gene match: 7. The CDR3 DNA sequence: TGTGCCAGCAGCGTAGGGACAGGGCTCCCTACCTACGAGCAGTACTTC. It yields the protein CASSVGTGLPTYEQYF.

This clone was detected a few times. This sample also contains other DNA sequences that code for the same CDR3. The rearrangement joins TRBV25-1 to TRBJ1-6; D call uncertain. Germline V gene sequence: CDR1 MGHDK, CDR2 SYGVNS. Trimming removed 2 bases at V and 8 bases at J, with 7 bases between. The CDR3 loop spans 13 amino acids. The CDR3 sequence: CASSEVGDSPLHF. The CDR3 nucleotides read TGTGCCAGCAGTGAAGTCGGTGATTCACCCCTCCACTTT.

The chain has TRBV7-9 and TRBJ1-2; D is uncertain. Germline V lookup: CDR1 SEHNR, CDR2 FQNEAQ (reference sequence). This CDR3 is 18 amino acids long. V lost 2 bases, J lost 8 bases, and 27 bases lay in between. The CDR3 sequence: CASSLIREVPRRMYGYTF. In DNA, the CDR3 is TGTGCCAGCAGCTTAATTAGAGAGGTGCCCCGCAGGATGTACGGCTACACCTTC. The variable domain in full, with the rest retrieved from reference TRBV7-9 and TRBJ1-2, is DTGVSQNPRHKITKRGQNVTFRCDPISEHNRLYWYRQTLGQGPEFLTYFQNEAQLEKSRLLSDRFSAERPKGSFSTLEIQRTEQGDSAMYLCASSLIREVPRRMYGYTFGSGTRLTVV.

V gene TRBV2 combines with J gene TRBJ2-1, with 10 bases matching TRBD2. The germline gives CDR1 SNHLY, CDR2 FYNNEI. J gave up 1 base and V 4 bases, and 22 bases lay outside the gene matches. The CDR3 totals 22 residues. The CDR3 DNA reads TGTGCCAGCAGTGGTGATTGGGGTAGGCTAGCGGGGGCCCTCTCATCCTACAATGAGCAGTTCTTC. Translated: CASSGDWGRLAGALSSYNEQFF.

The chain combines TRBV2 with TRBJ2-1; 11 nucleotides match TRBD2. Germline CDR1 and CDR2: SNHLY and FYNNEI. This CDR3 comprises 16 residues. V was clipped by 2 bases and J by 8 bases; unmatched bases: 8. The CDR3 is CASSERVAGGLDEQFF. The DNA of the CDR3 is TGTGCCAGCAGTGAACGTGTAGCGGGGGGGCTCGATGAGCAGTTCTTC.

This rearrangement joins TRBV18 to TRBJ2-2, with D possibly being TRBD2 (5 bases). From germline, CDR1 is KGHSH and CDR2 LQKENI. Trimming cost V 1 base and J 3 bases, with 15 bases left between them. The CDR3 is made up of 17 amino acids. CDR3: CASSPRFYGDDTGELFF. The CDR3 DNA reads as TGTGCCAGCTCACCACGTTTCTACGGGGATGACACCGGGGAGCTGTTTTTT.

The chain links TRBV7-8 to TRBJ2-7, with a possible D match to TRBD2 (5 bases). V lost 1 base and J 2 bases, leaving 12 bases between the germline ends. Germline assignment: CDR1 SGHVS and CDR2 FQNEAQ. The CDR3 sequence is 15 residues long. This chain's CDR3 is CASSLVGDPAYEQYF. CDR3 bases: TGTGCCAGCAGCTTAGTCGGGGATCCCGCCTACGAGCAGTACTTC.

In its sample, this clone is medium-sized (0.01 to 0.1%). The chain has TRBV10-2 and TRBJ1-2; maybe TRBD1 (5 bases). Per germline, CDR1 WSHSY and CDR2 SAAADI. The CDR3 has 13 amino acids. V lost 4 bases and J 8 bases, leaving 14 bases between the germline ends. The CDR3 loop reads CASSVNFRDGYTF. The CDR3 DNA follows: TGCGCCAGCAGTGTGAACTTCAGGGACGGCTACACCTTC.

The V gene is TRBV18, the J gene TRBJ2-1, with D possibly being TRBD1 (6 bases). Germline-derived CDR1 and CDR2 are KGHSH and LQKENI. This CDR3 is built from 15 residues. Trimming took off 3 bases at V and 7 bases at J, with 16 bases between the two ends. As DNA, the CDR3 is TGTGCCAGCTCACCCCTGGTACAGGGCGAAAATGAGCAGTTCTTC. It encodes CASSPLVQGENEQFF.

V usage is TRBV6-1 and J usage is TRBJ1-5, with 7 bases fitting TRBD1. CDR1 is MNHNS and CDR2 is SASEGT in the germline V gene. The CDR3 is 13 amino acids. The ends lost 8 bases at V and 7 bases at J; junction bases unmatched: 8. CDR3 in amino acids: CASRPQGQQPQHF. DNA of the CDR3: TGTGCCAGCCGTCCACAGGGGCAGCAGCCCCAGCATTTT.

V and J are TRBV11-3 and TRBJ2-7; D assignment may be TRBD1 or TRBD2 (5 bases each). The V and J ends lost 1 base and 2 bases respectively, with 12 bases between them. CDR1 SGHNT and CDR2 YENEEA come from the germline V gene. The CDR3 contains 15 residues. The CDR3 bases are TGTGCCAGCAGCTTAGGGCCCGGGACGGCCTACGAGCAGTACTTC. It encodes CASSLGPGTAYEQYF. The variable domain in full, completed from reference TRBV11-3 and TRBJ2-7, reads EAGVVQSPRYKIIEKKQPVAFWCNPISGHNTLYWYLQNLGQGPELLIRYENEEAVDDSQLPKDRFSAERLKGVDSTLKIQPAELGDSAVYLCASSLGPGTAYEQYFGPGTRLTVT.

The rearrangement links TRBV11-3 to TRBJ2-3; maybe TRBD2 (5 bases). V lost 0 bases and J 1 base, leaving 5 bases between the germline ends. This CDR3 region has 14 residues. From germline, CDR1 is SGHNT and CDR2 YENEEA. CDR3 sequence (DNA): TGTGCCAGCAGCTTAGAGGAGGGCACAGATACGCAGTATTTT. Its translation is CASSLEEGTDTQYF.

The chain is built from TRBV5-4 and TRBJ2-1, with a tentative D call TRBD2 (6 bases). Between the trimmed V and J ends, which lost 4 bases and 0 bases, there was a span of 14 bases. The CDR3 has 16 residues. Per germline, CDR1 SGHNT and CDR2 YYREEE (reference sequence). The CDR3 protein is CASSPGGASSYNEQFF. The CDR3 nucleotides are TGTGCCAGCAGCCCCGGAGGGGCGAGCTCCTACAATGAGCAGTTCTTC.

This clone was seen a single time. The chain carries TRBV5-1 and TRBJ1-1; 7 bases align to TRBD1. The CDR3 has 15 amino acids. The junction had 3 bases not matched to a gene; V was cut back by 0 bases and J by 1 base. Germline CDR1 reads SGHRS; CDR2 reads YFSETQ. This chain's CDR3 is CASSLGRQGNTEAFF. Here the CDR3 DNA reads TGCGCCAGCAGCTTGGGGCGACAGGGGAACACTGAAGCTTTCTTT.

This chain links TRBV15 with TRBJ1-5; 10 positions agree with TRBD1. Germline CDR1 LNHNV, CDR2 YYDKDF (reference sequence). The CDR3 sequence is 16 residues long. The trim removed 7 bases at V and 4 bases at J, leaving 10 bases unmatched. The CDR3 bases are TGTGCCACCAAACCGGGACAGGGGTACTCAAATCAGCCCCAGCATTTT. Its protein is CATKPGQGYSNQPQHF.

The rearrangement joins TRBV19 to TRBJ2-3, with 8 bases fitting TRBD1. V lost 10 bases and J lost 2; bases outside the gene matches: 8. Germline-derived CDR1 and CDR2 are LNHDA and SQIVND (reference sequence). The CDR3 contains 14 residues. The CDR3 DNA reads TGTGCCACCACCGACAGGGGACTCACAGATACGCAGTATTTT. This translates into CATTDRGLTDTQYF.

This clone was seen only once. The genes are TRBV6-1 and TRBJ2-3; 11 bases map to TRBD2. The germline V gene has CDR1 MNHNS and CDR2 SASEGT. Trimming at V came to 6 bases and at J to 4 bases, leaving 6 bases not matched to a gene. The length of the CDR3 is 15 residues. CDR3 DNA sequence: TGTGCCAGCAGCGGGCTAGCGGGGGGTTCAGATACGCAGTATTTT. Translating gives CASSGLAGGSDTQYF.

This clone was detected ten times or more. This chain links TRBV7-9 with TRBJ1-5; D might be TRBD1 (5 bases). The CDR3 has 13 amino acids. CDR1 is SEHNR, CDR2 FQNEAQ, per germline (reference sequence). Trimming removed 1 base at V and 4 bases at J, with 5 bases between. CDR3 DNA: TGTGCCAGCAGCTTAGGGACAAATCAGCCCCAGCATTTT. Its translation: CASSLGTNQPQHF. Together with reference TRBV7-9 and TRBJ1-5, the CDR3 gives the full variable domain: DTGVSQNPRHKITKRGQNVTFRCDPISEHNRLYWYRQTLGQGPEFLTYFQNEAQLEKSRLLSDRFSAERPKGSFSTLEIQRTEQGDSAMYLCASSLGTNQPQHFGDGTRLSIL.